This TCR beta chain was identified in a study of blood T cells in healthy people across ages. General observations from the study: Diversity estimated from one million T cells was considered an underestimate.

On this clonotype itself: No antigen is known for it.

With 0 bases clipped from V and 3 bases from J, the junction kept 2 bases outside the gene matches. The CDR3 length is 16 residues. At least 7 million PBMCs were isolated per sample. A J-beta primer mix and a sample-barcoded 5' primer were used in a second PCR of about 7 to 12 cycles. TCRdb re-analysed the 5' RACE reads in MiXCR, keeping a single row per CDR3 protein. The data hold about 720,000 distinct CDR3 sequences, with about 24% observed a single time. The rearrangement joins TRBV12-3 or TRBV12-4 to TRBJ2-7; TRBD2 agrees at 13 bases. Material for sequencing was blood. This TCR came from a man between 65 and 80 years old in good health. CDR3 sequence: CASSLAGTSGDYEQYF. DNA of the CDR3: TGTGCCAGCAGTTTAGCAGGGACTAGCGGGGACTACGAGCAGTACTTC.